What follows describes a single T cell receptor beta chain. Antigen: not known. The CDR3 consists of 14 residues. V lost 3 bases and J 2 bases, leaving 13 bases between the germline ends. The germline V gene encodes CDR1 DFQATT and CDR2 SNEGSKA (reference sequence). The sample comes from a study of T cells in Graves' hyperthyroidism and ophthalmopathy. Study details: Peripheral blood was drawn at first diagnosis, prior to all treatment. Regarding the study as a whole: Blood also showed most of the thyroid clonotypes that were expanded above 0.001.

Extraction of PBMCs used around 9.6 ml of fresh peripheral blood. RNA transcripts were the template for amplifying TCR beta CDR3 regions. The study used the HTBI primer set for a first-round RT-PCR of the TCR CDR3. TCRdb re-called the multiplex PCR reads with MiXCR, one entry per CDR3 protein. The table includes about 460,000 distinct CDR3 sequences, 22% detected once. The clonotype comes from a woman between 65 and 79 years old with Graves' ophthalmopathy. This chain links TRBV20-1 with TRBJ1-2; D is perhaps TRBD1 (5 bases). The sequenced material came from blood. The CDR3 DNA reads as TGCAGTGCTAGGGGCCCCGGGGCCAACTATGGCTACACCTTC. Protein: CSARGPGANYGYTF.